These T cell receptor beta chains were read from a single sample in a study of regulatory T cells in long-lasting Graves disease. In TCRdb, the multiplex PCR reads were re-called with MiXCR into one record per CDR3 protein. The table shows roughly 450,000 distinct CDR3 sequences, with less than 25% occurring only once. The sample was peripheral blood mononuclear cells (PBMCs), taken when the disease was refractory, from a patient treated with antithyroid drugs. These receptors all stem from a female donor with Graves disease. Both conserved end residues are part of each CDR3. The D gene is left open where the match is weak. Rows may omit the clone size; those that give it use once, few, many or a size class.

>TRBV7-9|-|17|-|TRBJ1-6
TGTGCCAGCAGCCTCACTAGGCCTTCACAGGATAATTCACCCCTCCACTTT
CASSLTRPSQDNSPLHF
>TRBV7-2|many|15|TRBD1|TRBJ1-6
TGTGCCAGCAGCTTTAGAGGGACAGCGAATTCACCCCTCCACTTT
CASSFRGTANSPLHF
>TRBV6-5|many|15|TRBD1|TRBJ2-5
TGTGCCAGCAGTTACGAAGGGACAGGGAGCGAGACCCAGTACTTC
CASSYEGTGSETQYF
>TRBV2|few|16|-|TRBJ2-2
TGTGCCAGCAGAGCCGGGACTGCGGCCAACACCGGGGAGCTGTTTTTT
CASRAGTAANTGELFF
>TRBV20-1|few|13|-|TRBJ1-1
TGCAGTGCTAGAGGGGTGCGGAACACTGAAGCTTTCTTT
CSARGVRNTEAFF
>TRBV7-2|many|15|TRBD1|TRBJ1-6
TGTGCCAGCAGCTTAGGACAGGGTATGAATTCACCCCTCCACTTT
CASSLGQGMNSPLHF
>TRBV6-1|many|14|TRBD2|TRBJ2-7
TGTGCCAGCACCGGGACTAGCGGGAGGCTCGAGCAGTACTTC
CASTGTSGRLEQYF
>TRBV29-1|many|15|TRBD2|TRBJ2-7
TGCAGCGCCACGGGGCTAGCGGAGATGCCCTACGAGCAGTACTTC
CSATGLAEMPYEQYF
>TRBV12-3/TRBV12-4|few|14|-|TRBJ1-1
TGTGCCAGCAGTTTAGGGCACGGAGCCACTGAAGCTTTCTTT
CASSLGHGATEAFF
>TRBV28|-|14|TRBD2|TRBJ2-1
TGTGCCAGCAGTTTTCGAGCGGGGGTTGGGGAGCAGTTCTTC
CASSFRAGVGEQFF
>TRBV4-1|-|18|-|TRBJ2-6
TGCGCCAGCAGCCAAGTTGATCTGGGGTTTAGTGGGGCCAACGTCCTGACTTTC
CASSQVDLGFSGANVLTF
>TRBV2|many|13|-|TRBJ1-1
TGTGCCAGCAGTGATGACAGTAACACTGAAGCTTTCTTT
CASSDDSNTEAFF
>TRBV19|-|13|TRBD1|TRBJ1-2
TGTGCCAGTAGGGCCCAGGGGGACTATGGCTACACCTTC
CASRAQGDYGYTF
>TRBV5-6|few|16|TRBD2|TRBJ2-2
TGTGCCAGCAGCCTACTAGCGGGGGAGAACACCGGGGAGCTGTTTTTT
CASSLLAGENTGELFF
>TRBV12-3/TRBV12-4|-|13|-|TRBJ2-5
TGTGCCAGCAGTTTATTCCCCCGAGAGACCCAGTACTTC
CASSLFPRETQYF
>TRBV29-1|few|13|TRBD1|TRBJ2-7
TGCAGCGTCGCGACAGGGGTGCCCTACGAGCAGTACTTC
CSVATGVPYEQYF
>TRBV19|-|15|TRBD2|TRBJ2-1
TGTGCCAGTAAGGTAGCGGGGGGGGGATACAATGAGCAGTTCTTC
CASKVAGGGYNEQFF
>TRBV6-5|-|14|-|TRBJ1-1
TGTGCCAGCAGTTCCCCGACAGTCGCGGGGGAAGCTTTCTTT
CASSSPTVAGEAFF
>TRBV6-2/TRBV6-3|few|14|-|TRBJ1-2
TGTGCCAGCAGCTTTTTCCTCTTCTTCTATGGCTACACCTTC
CASSFFLFFYGYTF
>TRBV28|many|13|-|TRBJ1-2
TGTGCCAGCAGTTTCGGGGGTTACTATGGCTACACCTTC
CASSFGGYYGYTF
>TRBV30|-|11|TRBD2|TRBJ2-7
TGTGCCTTAGCGGGAGGATACGAGCAGTACTTC
CALAGGYEQYF
>TRBV2|many|15|TRBD1|TRBJ1-5
TGTGCCATCAGGAGGGACAGCGGAAGCAATCAGCCCCAGCATTTT
CAIRRDSGSNQPQHF
>TRBV3-2|-|14|-|TRBJ1-2
TGTGCCAGCAGCCCCGGACAGAAAAACTATGGCTACACCTTC
CASSPGQKNYGYTF
>TRBV20-1|many|16|TRBD1|TRBJ1-1
TGCAGTGCTTGGAGACCGGGACAGGCCTCGGGGACTGAAGCTTTCTTT
CSAWRPGQASGTEAFF
>TRBV4-3|-|15|-|TRBJ1-6
TGCGCCAGCAGCCAAGACACGGGAGTTAATTCACCCCTCCACTTT
CASSQDTGVNSPLHF
>TRBV28|many|12|-|TRBJ1-1
TGTGCCAGCCTAACAGGGAAGGATGAAGCTTTCTTT
CASLTGKDEAFF
>TRBV30|-|14|TRBD1|TRBJ1-3
TGTGCCTGGAGTACAGGGGGCTCTGGAAACACCATATATTTT
CAWSTGGSGNTIYF
>TRBV30|-|14|-|TRBJ1-5
TGTGCCTGGAGTGAGACAGATTTCAATCAGCCCCAGCATTTT
CAWSETDFNQPQHF
>TRBV3-1|-|17|-|TRBJ2-7
TGTGCCAGCAGCCAAGAACCCGGGGGGCCTCCGACCTACGAGCAGTACTTC
CASSQEPGGPPTYEQYF
>TRBV28|many|14|-|TRBJ1-5
TGTGCCAGCACCACCGGTGGCCGGAATCAGCCCCAGCATTTT
CASTTGGRNQPQHF
>TRBV6-1|few|14|-|TRBJ1-6
TGTGCCAGCAGCCGTGAGGGGGGGGTTTCACCCCTCCACTTT
CASSREGGVSPLHF
>TRBV6-1|many|16|-|TRBJ1-1
TGTGCCAGCAGTGAATTCGGTAGGGAAGATTTACCTGAAGCTTTCTTT
CASSEFGREDLPEAFF
>TRBV20-1|-|13|-|TRBJ2-7
TGCAGTGTGGGGGGACAGCAACTTTACGAGCAGTACTTC
CSVGGQQLYEQYF
>TRBV10-3|-|14|-|TRBJ2-7
TGTGCCACCCATTTCGCAGGAAACCCCTACGAGCAGTACTTC
CATHFAGNPYEQYF
>TRBV28|many|16|-|TRBJ1-2
TGTGCCAGCAGCTTTTCACAAGTGACCCCCTACTATGGCTACACCTTC
CASSFSQVTPYYGYTF
>TRBV9|-|14|TRBD1|TRBJ2-7
TGTGCCAGCAGCGTGACAGGGGAAAGTAGCGAGCAGTACTTC
CASSVTGESSEQYF
>TRBV5-1|many|15|-|TRBJ1-4
TGCGCCAGCAGCTCGTCGGGAGGCCTGGAAGAAAAACTGTTTTTT
CASSSSGGLEEKLFF
>TRBV10-3|few|12|TRBD2|TRBJ2-5
TGTGCCATCGGCCAGCGGGGGGAGACCCAGTACTTC
CAIGQRGETQYF
>TRBV15|few|14|-|TRBJ1-1
TGTGCCACCAGCAGGGACAGCATGAACACTGAAGCTTTCTTT
CATSRDSMNTEAFF
>TRBV6-1|many|14|-|TRBJ2-7
TGTGCCAGCTCTGCGGCTGGCAGAACCTACGAGCAGTACTTC
CASSAAGRTYEQYF
>TRBV7-9|-|14|-|TRBJ1-1
TGTGCCAGCAGCTACCAACAGAGGAACACTGAAGCTTTCTTT
CASSYQQRNTEAFF
>TRBV11-2|many|15|-|TRBJ2-7
TGTGCCAGCAGCTTGAGGCAAACCATCTCCTACGAGCAGTACTTC
CASSLRQTISYEQYF
>TRBV5-1|-|12|-|TRBJ1-4
TGCGCCAGCAGCTCAGACGGGGACGTTCTGTTTTTT
CASSSDGDVLFF
>TRBV12-3/TRBV12-4|-|14|TRBD1|TRBJ2-7
TGTGCCAGCAGTGTTCAGGGGGAAGCCTACGAGCAGTACTTC
CASSVQGEAYEQYF
>TRBV24-1|many|14|-|TRBJ2-7
TGTGCCACCAGCCCAGGGTGGCCATCCTACGAGCAGTACTTC
CATSPGWPSYEQYF
>TRBV28|many|13|-|TRBJ2-7
TGTGCCAGCAGTTTCGGCGCGCGATACGAGCAGTACTTC
CASSFGARYEQYF
>TRBV10-3|many|18|-|TRBJ1-2
TGTGCCATCAGTGAAAGGGTAATAGGGGCTCAACTGAACTATGGCTACACCTTC
CAISERVIGAQLNYGYTF
>TRBV6-2/TRBV6-3|many|18|-|TRBJ1-3
TGTGCCAGCAGTTACTCTCTGGGGAGGGTGAAGGCTGGAAACACCATATATTTT
CASSYSLGRVKAGNTIYF
>TRBV25-1|many|16|-|TRBJ1-1
TGTGCCAGCAGTGACCCCCGGACGGGAGTGAGCACTGAAGCTTTCTTT
CASSDPRTGVSTEAFF
>TRBV7-2|-|10|-|TRBJ2-4
TGTGCCAGCAGCGCTAAAGTTGAGTACTTC
CASSAKVEYF
>TRBV9|-|15|-|TRBJ2-7
TGTGCCAGCAGCGTAGTGGCTAGCGCCTACAATGAGCAGTACTTC
CASSVVASAYNEQYF
>TRBV4-3|-|11|-|TRBJ1-1
TGCGCCAGCAGTACAGGGTTTGAAGCTTTCTTT
CASSTGFEAFF
>TRBV15|many|12|-|TRBJ2-7
TGTGCCACCAGCAGGGACAGTTACGAGCAGTACTTC
CATSRDSYEQYF
>TRBV12-3/TRBV12-4|many|15|-|TRBJ2-7
TGTGCCAGCAGTTTTGCAGGGGATTACTCCTACGAGCAGTACTTC
CASSFAGDYSYEQYF
>TRBV12-3/TRBV12-4|-|13|TRBD1|TRBJ1-5
TGTGCCAGCAGTTTAATACAGGGGCAGCCCCAGCATTTT
CASSLIQGQPQHF
>TRBV7-2|many|12|-|TRBJ1-6
TGTGCCAGCAGACCAAATAATTCACCCCTCCACTTT
CASRPNNSPLHF
>TRBV12-3/TRBV12-4|-|14|-|TRBJ1-3
TGTGCCGGGGGACGTATGAGCTCTGGAGACACCATATATTTT
CAGGRMSSGDTIYF
>TRBV7-3|few|15|-|TRBJ2-5
TGTGCCAGCAGCACCGCCATAGGGGGATGGGAGACCCAGTACTTC
CASSTAIGGWETQYF